The present T cell receptor beta chain was sequenced within a study of blood T cell repertoires in COVID-19. Study background: Samples representing acute and convalescent COVID-19 were sourced from the United States, Italy and Spain. In each case, the material was cDNA or gDNA derived from T cells, B-cell-depleted T cells, or PBMCs.

This clone was detected once. Clones were read by immunoSEQ multiplex PCR, and TCRdb kept only the in-frame ones, dropping some. The data contain about 210,000 clones, 86% of them singletons. Germline loops: CDR1 SQVTM, CDR2 ANQGSEA. Trimming pared 7 bases from V and 6 bases from J, leaving 10 bases between. The length of the CDR3 is 12 residues. The genes are TRBV29-1 and TRBJ1-6; D not resolved. The specimen was peripheral blood. This sequence originates from a woman aged 70-85 years with acute or convalescent COVID-19. CDR3 nucleotides: TGCAGCGCTAAATGGGCTAATTCACCCCTCCACTTT. It specifies CSAKWANSPLHF.